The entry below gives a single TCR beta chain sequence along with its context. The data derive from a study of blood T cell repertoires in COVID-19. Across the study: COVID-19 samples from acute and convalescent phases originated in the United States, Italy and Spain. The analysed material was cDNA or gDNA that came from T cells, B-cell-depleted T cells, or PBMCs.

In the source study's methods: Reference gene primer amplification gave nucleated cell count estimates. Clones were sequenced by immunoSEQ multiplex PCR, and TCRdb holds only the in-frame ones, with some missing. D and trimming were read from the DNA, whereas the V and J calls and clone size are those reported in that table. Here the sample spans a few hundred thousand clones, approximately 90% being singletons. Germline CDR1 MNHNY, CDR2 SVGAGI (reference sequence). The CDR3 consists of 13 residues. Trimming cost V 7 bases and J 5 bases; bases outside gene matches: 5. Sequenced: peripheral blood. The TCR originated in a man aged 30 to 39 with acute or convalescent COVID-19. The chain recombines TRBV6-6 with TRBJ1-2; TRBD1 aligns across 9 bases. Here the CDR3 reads CASIAGTGYGYTF. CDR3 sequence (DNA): TGTGCCAGCATTGCCGGGACAGGGTATGGCTACACCTTC.